A single sample gave rise to the 10 T cell receptor beta chains below, sequenced in a study of blood T cell repertoires in COVID-19. Sequenced by immunoSEQ multiplex PCR; TCRdb stores in-frame clones only, minus some. The sample shows some 110,000 clones, roughly 86% of them seen only once. The source material was peripheral blood. The receptors were gathered from a man aged 35-49 years with acute or convalescent COVID-19.

CDR3 DNA sequence: TGTGCCAGCAGTAAACGGACTACCTCCTACAATGAGCAGTTCTTC. Its translation: CASSKRTTSYNEQFF. The J gene is TRBJ2-1, the V gene TRBV6-6; possible D gene TRBD2, 6 bases. V lost 5 bases to trimming and J lost 0 bases, with 11 bases between them. CDR1 and CDR2 (germline): MNHNY, SVGAGI (reference sequence). The CDR3 spans 15 residues.

The chain has TRBV6-6 and TRBJ1-2; D remains ambiguous. With 7 bases removed from V and 0 bases from J, the gap between germline ends came to 12 bases. The CDR3 runs to 14 residues. Germline CDR1 is MNHNY and CDR2 is SVGAGI (reference sequence). DNA for the CDR3: TGTGCCAGCACCAAAACAAGTTCTAACTATGGCTACACCTTC. The encoded protein is CASTKTSSNYGYTF.

The chain employs TRBV4-2 and TRBJ2-3, with 14 bases fitting TRBD2. V was clipped by 7 bases and J by 8 bases; unmatched bases: 8. The CDR3 extends over 15 amino acids. Germline-derived CDR1 and CDR2 are LGHNA and YNFKEQ. CDR3 sequence (DNA): TGTGCCAGCAACCCGGGACTAGCGGGAGTTGGTACGCAGTATTTT. Its protein is CASNPGLAGVGTQYF.

The chain carries TRBV4-1 and TRBJ2-1; 7 bases fit TRBD1. Looked up from germline, CDR1 is MGHRA and CDR2 is YSYEKL. The junction had 11 bases not matched to a gene; V was cut back by 1 base and J by 14 bases. The CDR3 runs to 14 residues. In DNA, the CDR3 is TGCGCCAGCAGCCAAGTAGGAGTAGGACAGGCGGAGTTCTTC. It encodes CASSQVGVGQAEFF.

The gene calls are TRBV5-5 and TRBJ1-3, with D uncertain. The CDR3 length is 14 residues. Germline-derived CDR1 and CDR2 are SGHKS and YYEKEE (reference sequence). Trimming stripped 1 base from V and 0 bases from J, with 5 bases between. CDR3 in amino acids: CASSLTSSGNTIYF. The CDR3 nucleotides are TGTGCCAGCAGCTTGACGAGCTCTGGAAACACCATATATTTT.

The J gene is TRBJ1-2, the V gene TRBV30, with D maybe TRBD1 (5 bases). This CDR3 has 12 residues. Germline V gene sequence: CDR1 GTSNPN, CDR2 SVGIG (reference sequence). Trimming took 5 bases from V and 7 from J, leaving 14 bases between them. This CDR3 reads CAWEGGDPGYTF. The CDR3 DNA is TGTGCCTGGGAGGGAGGGGATCCTGGCTACACCTTC.

The CDR3 sequence: CASSSGTFHSYEQYF. The CDR3 DNA reads TGTGCCAGCAGCTCCGGGACTTTCCACTCCTACGAGCAGTACTTC. The chain joins TRBV13 to TRBJ2-7, with a tentative D call TRBD2 (6 bases). Germline V gene sequence: CDR1 PRHDT, CDR2 FYEKMQ (reference sequence). The V and J ends lost 4 bases and 0 bases respectively, with 13 bases between them. This CDR3 spans 15 amino acids.

The chain combines TRBV27 with TRBJ1-1; 9 bases match TRBD1. The CDR3 length is 14 residues. V trimming: 4 bases; J trimming: 5 bases; junction bases outside the gene matches: 5. Germline V CDR1 and CDR2: MNHEY, SMNVEV (reference sequence). CDR3 region: CASSSGTGLTEAFF. CDR3 DNA sequence: TGTGCCAGCAGTTCAGGGACAGGGCTGACTGAAGCTTTCTTT.

This chain connects TRBV11-3 to TRBJ1-1, with D unresolved. Germline V gene lookup returns CDR1 SGHNT and CDR2 YENEEA. Trimming shortened V by 1 base and J by 5 bases, and 11 bases separated the two germline ends. This CDR3 spans 14 amino acids. Here the CDR3 reads CASSLVVEGTEAFF. DNA for the CDR3: TGTGCCAGCAGCTTAGTAGTGGAGGGAACTGAAGCTTTCTTT.

This chain uses TRBV4-2 with TRBJ1-2; perhaps TRBD1 as D (6 bases). CDR3 length equals 19 residues. V gave up 5 bases and J gave up 2 bases, with 27 bases separating them. Germline values: CDR1 LGHNA, CDR2 YNFKEQ. For the CDR3, the DNA is TGTGCCAGCAGCTTCCAAGGGGGTCGGGGTGCGAAGACGAACTATGGCTACACCTTC. It yields the protein CASSFQGGRGAKTNYGYTF.